These 9 T cell receptor beta chains came from one sample sequenced in a study of blood T cell repertoires in COVID-19. Data came from immunoSEQ multiplex PCR; TCRdb stores just in-frame clones and leaves some out. This table has some 230,000 clones, approximately 81% appearing once. The sequencing sample was made of peripheral blood. These receptors originate from an older woman who had recovered from COVID-19.

This chain links TRBV6-2 or TRBV6-3 with TRBJ2-1, with 7 bases that match TRBD1. Germline CDR1 reads MNHEY; CDR2 reads SVGEGT. The CDR3 is 15 residues long. The ends lost 0 bases at V and 6 bases at J; junction bases unmatched: 5. For the CDR3, the DNA is TGTGCCAGCAGTTACTCCCTTCGGGACAGCAATGAGCAGTTCTTC. Protein product: CASSYSLRDSNEQFF.

The chain combines TRBV7-3 with TRBJ2-5; a possible D gene is TRBD2 (5 bases). Deletions cut 5 bases from V and 1 base from J, with 11 bases between. Germline assignment: CDR1 SGHTA and CDR2 FQGTGA. The CDR3 has 14 amino acids. The CDR3 spells CASSPGNSQETQYF. CDR3 in DNA: TGTGCCAGCAGCCCCGGGAACTCCCAAGAGACCCAGTACTTC. The variable domain in full, with the rest retrieved from reference TRBV7-3 and TRBJ2-5, is GAGVSQTPSNKVTEKGKYVELRCDPISGHTALYWYRQSLGQGPEFLIYFQGTGAADDSGLPNDRFFAVRPEGSVSTLKIQRTERGDSAVYLCASSPGNSQETQYFGPGTRLLVL.

The chain joins TRBV6-5 to TRBJ1-6; a possible D gene is TRBD1 (6 bases). Trimming stripped 7 bases from V and 9 bases from J, with 10 bases between. The length of the CDR3 is 12 residues. From germline, CDR1 is MNHEY and CDR2 SVGAGI. This chain's CDR3 is CASTRGVSPLHF. The CDR3 DNA is TGTGCCAGCACCAGGGGCGTTTCACCCCTCCACTTT.

The V and J genes are TRBV7-2 and TRBJ2-2, with TRBD2 identical over 8 bases. Germline V gene sequence: CDR1 SGHTA, CDR2 FQGNSA. V trimming: 3 bases; J trimming: 3 bases; junction bases outside the gene matches: 3. The CDR3 covers 15 residues. The CDR3 sequence is CASSFSGTYTGELFF. The CDR3 region has the DNA TGTGCCAGCAGCTTTAGCGGGACTTACACCGGGGAGCTGTTTTTT.

This clone was counted once. The genes are TRBV18 and TRBJ1-2, with 11 bases aligning to TRBD1. The length of the CDR3 is 14 residues. Trimming cost V 3 bases and J 6 bases; bases outside gene matches: 3. The germline V gene has CDR1 KGHSH and CDR2 LQKENI. The CDR3 region has the DNA TGTGCCAGCTCACCGGACAGGGGGCTTGATGGCTACACCTTC. Amino acid sequence: CASSPDRGLDGYTF.

The chain is built from TRBV7-3 and TRBJ2-1; 14 bases are a match to TRBD2. The CDR3 sequence is 18 residues long. Germline V CDR1 and CDR2: SGHTA, FQGTGA. J was trimmed by 2 bases and V by 4 bases; bases with no gene match: 7. CDR3 loop: CASSSGTSGGLAYNEQFF. The CDR3 bases are TGTGCCAGCAGCTCCGGGACTAGCGGGGGTCTAGCCTACAATGAGCAGTTCTTC.

The chain recombines TRBV2 with TRBJ1-6; weak D call: TRBD1 (5 bases). Trimming removed 3 bases at V and 4 bases at J, with 10 bases between. The V gene's germline CDR1 is SNHLY and CDR2 FYNNEI. CDR3 length: 15 amino acids. The CDR3 is CASSEGRKYNSPLHF. CDR3 sequence (DNA): TGTGCCAGCAGTGAGGGGCGCAAGTATAATTCACCCCTCCACTTT.

The J gene is TRBJ1-5, the V gene TRBV5-1; tentative D call: TRBD1 (6 bases). The CDR3 is 14 residues long. Germline CDR1 and CDR2: SGHRS and YFSETQ. V dropped 4 bases and J dropped 7 bases, with 15 bases sitting between them. The CDR3 DNA sequence: TGCGCCAGCAGCGCCCAGGGGCAAGGCCAGCCCCAGCATTTT. Protein product: CASSAQGQGQPQHF.

This clone was detected only once. The rearrangement links TRBV9 to TRBJ2-3, with 8 nucleotides matching TRBD1. From germline, CDR1 is SGDLS and CDR2 YYNGEE. The CDR3 is made up of 16 amino acids. J lost 2 bases, V lost 2 bases, and 7 bases had no gene match. The CDR3 is CASSVSRQGPTDTQYF. CDR3 sequence (DNA): TGTGCCAGCAGCGTTTCGCGACAGGGGCCCACAGATACGCAGTATTTT.